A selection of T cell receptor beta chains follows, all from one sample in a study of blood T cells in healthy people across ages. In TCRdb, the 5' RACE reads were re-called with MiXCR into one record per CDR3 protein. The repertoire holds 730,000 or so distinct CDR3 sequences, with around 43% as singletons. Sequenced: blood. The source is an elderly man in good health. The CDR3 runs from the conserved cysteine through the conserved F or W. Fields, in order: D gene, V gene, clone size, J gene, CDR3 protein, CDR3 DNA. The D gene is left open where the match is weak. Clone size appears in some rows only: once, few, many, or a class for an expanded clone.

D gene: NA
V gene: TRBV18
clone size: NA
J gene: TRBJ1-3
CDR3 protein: CASSPLERGSGNTIYF
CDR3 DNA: TGTGCCAGCTCACCGTTAGAGAGAGGATCTGGAAACACCATATATTTT

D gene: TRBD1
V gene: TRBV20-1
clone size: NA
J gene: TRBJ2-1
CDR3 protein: CSAVGTGYWNEQFF
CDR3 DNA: TGCAGTGCCGTCGGGACAGGGTATTGGAATGAGCAGTTCTTC

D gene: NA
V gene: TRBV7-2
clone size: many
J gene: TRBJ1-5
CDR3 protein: CASSARGQPQHF
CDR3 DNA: TGTGCCAGCAGCGCGAGGGGTCAGCCCCAGCATTTT

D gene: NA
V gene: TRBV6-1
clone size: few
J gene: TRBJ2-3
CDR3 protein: CASRPRGSTDTQYF
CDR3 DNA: TGTGCCAGCAGACCCCGGGGCAGCACAGATACGCAGTATTTT

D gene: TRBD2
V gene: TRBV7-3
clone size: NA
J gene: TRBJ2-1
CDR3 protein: CASSLGTSGSKEQFF
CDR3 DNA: TGTGCCAGCAGCTTGGGGACTAGCGGGAGTAAGGAGCAGTTCTTC

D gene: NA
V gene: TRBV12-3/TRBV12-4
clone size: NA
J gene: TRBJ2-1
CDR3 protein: CASIPRGGSYNEQFF
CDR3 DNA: TGTGCCAGCATCCCACGCGGAGGCTCCTACAATGAGCAGTTCTTC

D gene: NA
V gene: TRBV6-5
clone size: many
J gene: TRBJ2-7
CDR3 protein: CASSWRYEQYF
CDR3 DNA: TGTGCCAGCAGTTGGAGATACGAGCAGTACTTC

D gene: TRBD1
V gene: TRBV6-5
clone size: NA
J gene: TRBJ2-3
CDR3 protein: CASRAGTGSTDTQYF
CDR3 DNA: TGTGCCAGCAGAGCCGGGACAGGTAGCACAGATACGCAGTATTTT

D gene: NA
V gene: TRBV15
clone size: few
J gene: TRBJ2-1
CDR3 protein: CATSPKFLNSNEQFF
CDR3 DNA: TGTGCCACCAGCCCAAAGTTCCTTAACTCGAATGAGCAGTTCTTC

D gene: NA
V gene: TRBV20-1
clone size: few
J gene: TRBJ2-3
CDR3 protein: CSARVPTTGDTQYF
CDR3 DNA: TGCAGTGCTAGAGTTCCGACAACAGGAGATACGCAGTATTTT

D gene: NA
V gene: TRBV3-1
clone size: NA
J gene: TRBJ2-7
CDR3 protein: CATGRHGYEQYF
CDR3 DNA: TGTGCCACCGGGCGACACGGCTACGAGCAGTACTTC

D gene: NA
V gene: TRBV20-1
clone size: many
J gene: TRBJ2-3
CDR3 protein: CSASVPASNSKAQYF
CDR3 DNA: TGCAGTGCTAGCGTCCCGGCGAGCAATAGTAAGGCGCAGTATTTT

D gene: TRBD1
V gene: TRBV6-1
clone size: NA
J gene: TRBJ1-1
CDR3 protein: CASSVQGLTEAFF
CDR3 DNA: TGTGCCAGCAGCGTACAGGGGCTCACTGAAGCTTTCTTT

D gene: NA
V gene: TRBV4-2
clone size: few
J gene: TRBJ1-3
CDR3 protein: CASSLTYAGTSGNTIYF
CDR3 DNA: TGTGCCAGCAGCCTCACCTACGCCGGGACCTCTGGAAACACCATATATTTT

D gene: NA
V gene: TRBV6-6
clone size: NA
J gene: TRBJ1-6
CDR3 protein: CASSSEDSPRSPLHF
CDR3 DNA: TGTGCCAGCAGTTCCGAGGACAGCCCGCGTTCACCCCTCCACTTT

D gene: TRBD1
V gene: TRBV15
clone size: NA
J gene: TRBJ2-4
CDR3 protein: CATSRDRGTGNIQYF
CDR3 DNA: TGTGCCACCAGCAGGGATCGCGGGACAGGTAACATTCAGTACTTC

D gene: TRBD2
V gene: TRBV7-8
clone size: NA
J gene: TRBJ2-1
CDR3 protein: CASSSTSGADNEQFF
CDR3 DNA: TGTGCCAGCAGCTCGACTAGCGGGGCGGACAATGAGCAGTTCTTC

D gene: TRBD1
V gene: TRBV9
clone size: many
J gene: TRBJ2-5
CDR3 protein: CASSADRVPQETQYF
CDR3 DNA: TGTGCCAGCAGCGCAGACAGGGTCCCACAAGAGACCCAGTACTTC

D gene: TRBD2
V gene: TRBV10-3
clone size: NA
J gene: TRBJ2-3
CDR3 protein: CAISESTLASGGADTQYF
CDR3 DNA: TGTGCCATCAGTGAGTCGACTCTTGCCAGCGGGGGTGCAGATACGCAGTATTTT

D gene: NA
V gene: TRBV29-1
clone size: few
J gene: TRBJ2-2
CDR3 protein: CSARQARTGELFF
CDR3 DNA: TGCAGCGCACGACAGGCGAGGACCGGGGAGCTGTTTTTT

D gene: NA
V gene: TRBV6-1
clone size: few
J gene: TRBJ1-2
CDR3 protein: CASTAAGGGLGYTF
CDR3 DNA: TGTGCCAGCACAGCTGCCGGGGGGGGGCTAGGCTACACCTTC

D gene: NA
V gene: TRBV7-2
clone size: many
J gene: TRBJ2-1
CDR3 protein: CASCFDSTVYNEQFF
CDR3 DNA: TGTGCCAGCTGCTTCGACAGTACAGTATACAATGAGCAGTTCTTC

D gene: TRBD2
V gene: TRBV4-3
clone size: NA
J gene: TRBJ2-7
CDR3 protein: CASSLTLPGLLTKTYEQYF
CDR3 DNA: TGCGCCAGCAGCCTCACGCTACCGGGACTATTAACCAAGACCTACGAGCAGTACTTC

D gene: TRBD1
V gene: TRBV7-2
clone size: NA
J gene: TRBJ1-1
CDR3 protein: CASSLAAAGQGTEAFF
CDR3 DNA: TGTGCCAGCAGCTTAGCCGCCGCGGGACAGGGCACTGAAGCTTTCTTT

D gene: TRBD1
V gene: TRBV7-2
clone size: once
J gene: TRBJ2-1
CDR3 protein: CASSLMGQGAGEQFF
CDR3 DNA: TGTGCCAGCAGCTTAATGGGACAGGGGGCTGGTGAGCAGTTCTTC

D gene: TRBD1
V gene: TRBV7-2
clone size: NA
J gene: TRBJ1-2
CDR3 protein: CASSLRGQDGYTF
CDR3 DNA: TGTGCCAGCAGCTTAAGGGGGCAGGATGGCTACACCTTC

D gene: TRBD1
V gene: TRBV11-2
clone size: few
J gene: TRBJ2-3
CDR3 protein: CASAEQGALDTQYF
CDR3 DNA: TGTGCCAGCGCCGAACAGGGGGCCTTAGATACGCAGTATTTT

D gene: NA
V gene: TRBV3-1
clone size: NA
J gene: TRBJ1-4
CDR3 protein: CASSHGVVVTTGGEKLFF
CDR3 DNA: TGTGCCAGCAGCCATGGGGTGGTTGTTACCACCGGAGGTGAAAAACTGTTTTTT

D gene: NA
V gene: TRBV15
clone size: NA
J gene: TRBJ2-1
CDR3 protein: CATSPTITNEQFF
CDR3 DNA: TGTGCCACCAGCCCAACTATAACAAATGAGCAGTTCTTC

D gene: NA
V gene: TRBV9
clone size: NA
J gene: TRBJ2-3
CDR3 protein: CANSVAANRGRADTQYF
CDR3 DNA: TGTGCCAACAGCGTAGCGGCCAACAGGGGCAGGGCAGATACGCAGTATTTT

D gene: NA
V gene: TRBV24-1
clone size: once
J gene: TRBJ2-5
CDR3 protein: CATSDFKDNQETQYF
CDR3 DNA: TGTGCCACCAGTGATTTTAAGGACAACCAAGAGACCCAGTACTTC

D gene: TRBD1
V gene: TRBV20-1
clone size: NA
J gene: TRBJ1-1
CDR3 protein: CSAPGQASTEAFF
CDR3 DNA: TGCAGTGCCCCGGGACAGGCGAGCACTGAAGCTTTCTTT

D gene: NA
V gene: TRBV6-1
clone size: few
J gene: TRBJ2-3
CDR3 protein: CASPGPGTDTQYF
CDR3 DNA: TGTGCCAGCCCAGGCCCGGGCACAGATACGCAGTATTTT

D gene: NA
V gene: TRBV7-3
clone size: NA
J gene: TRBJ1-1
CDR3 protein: CASSLKGGSEAFF
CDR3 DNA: TGTGCCAGCAGCTTAAAGGGGGGTAGTGAAGCTTTCTTT

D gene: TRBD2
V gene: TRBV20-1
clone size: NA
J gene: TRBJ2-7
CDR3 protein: CSAIPGGGTFEQYF
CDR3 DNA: TGCAGTGCTATTCCGGGCGGGGGGACTTTCGAGCAGTACTTC

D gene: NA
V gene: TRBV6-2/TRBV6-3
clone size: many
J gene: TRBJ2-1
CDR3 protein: CASRQVVENNEQFF
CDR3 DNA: TGTGCCAGCAGGCAGGTAGTGGAGAACAATGAGCAGTTCTTC

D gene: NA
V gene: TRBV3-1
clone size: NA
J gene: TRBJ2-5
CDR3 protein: CASSQAEPRTQYF
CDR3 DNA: TGTGCCAGCAGCCAAGCGGAGCCCCGGACCCAGTACTTC

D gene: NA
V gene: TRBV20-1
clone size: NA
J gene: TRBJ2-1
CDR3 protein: CSAYHERSYNEQFF
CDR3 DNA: TGCAGTGCTTACCACGAGAGGTCCTACAATGAGCAGTTCTTC

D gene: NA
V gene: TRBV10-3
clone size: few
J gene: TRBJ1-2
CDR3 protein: CAISEGVTNYGYTF
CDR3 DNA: TGTGCCATCAGTGAAGGAGTTACCAACTATGGCTACACCTTC

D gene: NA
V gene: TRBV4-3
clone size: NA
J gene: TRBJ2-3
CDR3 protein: CASSQEMVYTDTQYF
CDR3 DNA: TGCGCCAGCAGCCAGGAGATGGTGTATACGGATACGCAGTATTTT

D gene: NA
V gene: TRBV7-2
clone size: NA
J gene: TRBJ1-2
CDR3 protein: CASSAGQYGYTF
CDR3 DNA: TGTGCCAGCAGCGCCGGACAGTATGGCTACACCTTC

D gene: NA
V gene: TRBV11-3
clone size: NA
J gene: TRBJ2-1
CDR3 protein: CASSLAAGGEQFF
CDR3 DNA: TGTGCCAGCAGCTTAGCAGCAGGCGGAGAGCAGTTCTTC

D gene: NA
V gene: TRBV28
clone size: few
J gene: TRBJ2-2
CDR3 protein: CASRRQGENTGELFF
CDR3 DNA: TGTGCCAGCAGACGCCAAGGGGAGAACACCGGGGAGCTGTTTTTT

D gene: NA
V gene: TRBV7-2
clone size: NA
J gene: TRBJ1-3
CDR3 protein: CASSTSSGNTIYF
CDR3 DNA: TGTGCCAGCAGCACGAGCTCTGGAAACACCATATATTTT

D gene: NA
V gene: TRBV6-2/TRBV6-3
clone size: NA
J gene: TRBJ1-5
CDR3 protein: CASGYEGLSNQPQHF
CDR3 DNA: TGTGCCAGCGGTTACGAGGGGCTAAGCAATCAGCCCCAGCATTTT

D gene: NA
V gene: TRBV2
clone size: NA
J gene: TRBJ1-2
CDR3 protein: CASSGSQTSNYGYTF
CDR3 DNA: TGTGCCAGCAGTGGATCACAGACGTCTAACTATGGCTACACCTTC